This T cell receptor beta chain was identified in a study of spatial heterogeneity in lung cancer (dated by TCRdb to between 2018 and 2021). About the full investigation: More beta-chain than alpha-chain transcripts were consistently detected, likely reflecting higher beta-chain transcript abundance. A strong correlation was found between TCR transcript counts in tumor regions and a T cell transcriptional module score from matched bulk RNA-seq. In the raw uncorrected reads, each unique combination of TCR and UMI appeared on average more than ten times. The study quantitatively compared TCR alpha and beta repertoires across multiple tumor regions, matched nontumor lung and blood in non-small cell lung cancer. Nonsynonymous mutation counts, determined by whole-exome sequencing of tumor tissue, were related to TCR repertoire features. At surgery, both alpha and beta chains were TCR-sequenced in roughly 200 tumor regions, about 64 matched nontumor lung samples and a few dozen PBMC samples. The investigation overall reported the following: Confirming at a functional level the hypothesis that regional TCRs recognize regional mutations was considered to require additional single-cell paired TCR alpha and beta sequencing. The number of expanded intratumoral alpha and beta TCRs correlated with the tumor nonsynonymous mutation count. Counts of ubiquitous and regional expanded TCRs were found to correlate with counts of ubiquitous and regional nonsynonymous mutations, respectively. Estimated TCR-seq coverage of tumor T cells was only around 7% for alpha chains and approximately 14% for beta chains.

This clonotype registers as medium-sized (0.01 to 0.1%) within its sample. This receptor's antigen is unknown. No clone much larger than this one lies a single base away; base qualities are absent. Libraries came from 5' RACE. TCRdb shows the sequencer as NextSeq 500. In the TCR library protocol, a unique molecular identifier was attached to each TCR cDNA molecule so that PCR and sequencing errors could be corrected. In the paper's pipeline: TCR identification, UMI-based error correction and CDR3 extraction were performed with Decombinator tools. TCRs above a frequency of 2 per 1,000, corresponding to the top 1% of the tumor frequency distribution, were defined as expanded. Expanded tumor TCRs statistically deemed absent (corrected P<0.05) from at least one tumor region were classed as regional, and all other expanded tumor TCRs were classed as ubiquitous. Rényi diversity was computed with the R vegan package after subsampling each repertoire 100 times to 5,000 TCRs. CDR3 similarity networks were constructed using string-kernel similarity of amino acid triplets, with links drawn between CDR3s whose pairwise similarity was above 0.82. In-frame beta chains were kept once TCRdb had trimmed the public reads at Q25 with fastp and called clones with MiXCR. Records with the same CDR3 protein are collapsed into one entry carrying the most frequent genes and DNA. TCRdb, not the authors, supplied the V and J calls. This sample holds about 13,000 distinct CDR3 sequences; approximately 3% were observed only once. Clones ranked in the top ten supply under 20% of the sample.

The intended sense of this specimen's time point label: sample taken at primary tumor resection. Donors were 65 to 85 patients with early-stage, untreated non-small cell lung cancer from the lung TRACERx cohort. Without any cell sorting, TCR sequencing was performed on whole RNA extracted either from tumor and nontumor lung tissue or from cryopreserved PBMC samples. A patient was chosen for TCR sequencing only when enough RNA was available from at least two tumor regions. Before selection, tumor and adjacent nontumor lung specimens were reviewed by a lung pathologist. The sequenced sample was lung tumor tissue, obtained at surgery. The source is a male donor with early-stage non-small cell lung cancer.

The DNA sequence is as follows: TGCGCCAGCAGCTTGGTCGACAGGGGTCCGGAGACCCAGTACTTC. Translated, this is CASSLVDRGPETQYF. The chain couples TRBV5-1 to TRBJ2-5; TRBD1 lines up with 8 middle nucleotides. V lost 0 bases and J lost 5 bases, and the count of bases not matched to a germline gene is 6. The germline V gene sets CDR1 to SGHRS and CDR2 to YFSETQ. The CDR3 holds 15 amino acids from the cysteine to the phenylalanine. Only the CDR3 DNA is retained, 45 bases long and in frame from the first base.